The following is a TCR beta chain sequence with its context. This specimen comes from a study of blood T cell repertoires in COVID-19. About the study: The United States, Italy and Spain supplied acute and convalescent COVID-19 samples. Sources were T cells, B-cell-depleted T cells, or PBMCs; the material itself was cDNA or gDNA.

Adults between about 18 and 95 years of age took part from under 25 US areas. The germline V and J ends were trimmed by 1 base and 0 bases, with 4 bases remaining between them. This CDR3 has 14 amino acids. Per the germline V gene, CDR1 is LNHDA and CDR2 is SQIVND (reference sequence). Original processing methods: Cell counts per sample came from amplifying reference gene primers. Method: immunoSEQ multiplex PCR; TCRdb's copy keeps in-frame clones and lacks some. Clone size and the V and J calls come from that table; the DNA yielded D and trimming. The sample consists of some 330,000 clones, roughly four fifths of them appearing once.

V usage is TRBV19 and J usage is TRBJ1-5; D is uncertain. Sequencing was carried out using PBMCs or T cells enriched from blood (not recorded which). This TCR came from a woman aged 50 to 60 who had recovered from COVID-19. CDR3 DNA sequence: TGTGCCAGTAGTATAGCAGGTAGCAATCAGCCCCAGCATTTT. Protein sequence: CASSIAGSNQPQHF.